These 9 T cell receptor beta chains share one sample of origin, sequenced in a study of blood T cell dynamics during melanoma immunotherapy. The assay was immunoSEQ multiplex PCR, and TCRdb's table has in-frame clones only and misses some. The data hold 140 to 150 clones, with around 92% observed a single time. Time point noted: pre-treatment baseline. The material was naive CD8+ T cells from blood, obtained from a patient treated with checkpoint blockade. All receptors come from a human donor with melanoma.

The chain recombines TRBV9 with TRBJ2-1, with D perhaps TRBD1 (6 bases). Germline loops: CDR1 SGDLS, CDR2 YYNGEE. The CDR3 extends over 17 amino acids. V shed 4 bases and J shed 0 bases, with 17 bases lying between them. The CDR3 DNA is TGTGCCAGCAGCCTTACAGGGACCTCCAGCTCCTACAATGAGCAGTTCTTC. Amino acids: CASSLTGTSSSYNEQFF.

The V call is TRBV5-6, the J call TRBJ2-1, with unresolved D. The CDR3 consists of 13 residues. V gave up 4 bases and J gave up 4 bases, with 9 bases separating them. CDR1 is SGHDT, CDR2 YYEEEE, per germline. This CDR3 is CASSDSLYNEQFF. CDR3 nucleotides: TGTGCCAGCAGCGACTCCCTTTACAATGAGCAGTTCTTC.

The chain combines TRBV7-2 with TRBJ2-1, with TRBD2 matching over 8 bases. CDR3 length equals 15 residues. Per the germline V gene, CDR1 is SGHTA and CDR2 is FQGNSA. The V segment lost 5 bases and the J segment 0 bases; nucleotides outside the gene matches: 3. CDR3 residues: CASSLSGNSYNEQFF. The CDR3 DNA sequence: TGTGCCAGCAGCCTTAGCGGGAACTCCTACAATGAGCAGTTCTTC.

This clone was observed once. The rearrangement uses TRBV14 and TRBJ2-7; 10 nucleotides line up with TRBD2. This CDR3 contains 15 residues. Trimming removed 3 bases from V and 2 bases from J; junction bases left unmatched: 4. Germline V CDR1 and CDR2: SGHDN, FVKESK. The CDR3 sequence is CASSHLAGGTYEQYF. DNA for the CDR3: TGTGCCAGCAGCCATTTAGCGGGAGGTACCTACGAGCAGTACTTC. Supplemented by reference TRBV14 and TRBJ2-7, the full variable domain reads EAGVTQFPSHSVIEKGQTVTLRCDPISGHDNLYWYRRVMGKEIKFLLHFVKESKQDESGMPNNRFLAERTGGTYSTLKVQPAELEDSGVYFCASSHLAGGTYEQYFGPGTRLTVT.

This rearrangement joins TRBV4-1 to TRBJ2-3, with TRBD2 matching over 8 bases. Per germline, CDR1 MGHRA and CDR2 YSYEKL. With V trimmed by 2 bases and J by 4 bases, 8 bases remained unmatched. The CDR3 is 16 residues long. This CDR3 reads CASSQRSSGTSDTQYF. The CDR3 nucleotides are TGCGCCAGCAGCCAACGGAGTAGCGGGACCTCAGATACGCAGTATTTT.

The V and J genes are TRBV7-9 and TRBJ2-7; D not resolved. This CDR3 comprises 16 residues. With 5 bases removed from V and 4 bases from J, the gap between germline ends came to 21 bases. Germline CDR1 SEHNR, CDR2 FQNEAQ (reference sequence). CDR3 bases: TGTGCCAGCAGCCCTCTCTTAGGCAGGCAGGTATACGAGCAGTACTTC. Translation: CASSPLLGRQVYEQYF. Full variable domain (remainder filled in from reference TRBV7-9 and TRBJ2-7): DTGVSQNPRHKITKRGQNVTFRCDPISEHNRLYWYRQTLGQGPEFLTYFQNEAQLEKSRLLSDRFSAERPKGSFSTLEIQRTEQGDSAMYLCASSPLLGRQVYEQYFGPGTRLTVT.

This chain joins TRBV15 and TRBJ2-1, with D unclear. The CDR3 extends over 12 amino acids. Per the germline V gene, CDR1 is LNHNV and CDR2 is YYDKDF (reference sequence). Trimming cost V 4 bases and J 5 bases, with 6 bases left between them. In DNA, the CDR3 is TGTGCCACCAGCACGATAGACAATGAGCAGTTCTTC. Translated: CATSTIDNEQFF.

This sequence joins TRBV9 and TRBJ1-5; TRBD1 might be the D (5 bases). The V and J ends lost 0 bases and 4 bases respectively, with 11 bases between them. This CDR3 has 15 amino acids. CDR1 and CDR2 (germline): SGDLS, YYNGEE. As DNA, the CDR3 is TGTGCCAGCAGCGTAGGAGGAGGGGTTAATCAGCCCCAGCATTTT. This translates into CASSVGGGVNQPQHF.

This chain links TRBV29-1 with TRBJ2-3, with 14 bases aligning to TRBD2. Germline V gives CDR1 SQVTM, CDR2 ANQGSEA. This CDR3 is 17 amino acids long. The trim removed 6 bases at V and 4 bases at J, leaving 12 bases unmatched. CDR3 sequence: CSVQGLAGGHHPDTQYF. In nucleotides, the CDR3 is TGCAGCGTCCAAGGACTAGCGGGAGGCCACCACCCAGATACGCAGTATTTT.